The clone carrying this T cell receptor beta chain was recorded once. What it binds is unknown. This entry comes from a study of T cells in localized non-small cell lung cancer. The CDR3 runs 16 residues. Germline values: CDR1 LGHNA, CDR2 YNFKEQ. The V and J ends lost 3 bases and 3 bases, in that order; junction bases with no gene match: 9. Findings and caveats of the study: Since sequencing was restricted to only one region of the tumor, intratumor heterogeneity remains a possibility. Longer overall survival accompanied higher blood T cell density. Appearance in adjacent lung was seen for a median approximately 58 of the top 100 tumor clones. Adjacent uninvolved lung tissue had the highest T cell clonality, exceeding tumor.

TCRdb's copy holds only in-frame clones and misses some; the assay was immunoSEQ multiplex PCR. The sample contains roughly 13,000 clones, around 84% of which appear only once. This clonotype was sampled from a male donor aged 60 or over with stage III lung adenocarcinoma. V usage is TRBV4-2 and J usage is TRBJ1-1, with TRBD1 matching over 8 bases. Sequenced here: peripheral blood, sampled before any cancer treatment. The chain's CDR3 is CASSQRPGGRYTEAFF. The CDR3 DNA reads as TGTGCCAGCAGCCAGAGGCCAGGGGGCCGGTACACTGAAGCTTTCTTT.